These 13 T cell receptor beta chains share one sample of origin, sequenced in a study of blood T cell repertoires in COVID-19. Clones were read by immunoSEQ multiplex PCR, and TCRdb kept only the in-frame ones, dropping some. The table lists around 300,000 clones, around nine tenths of them singletons. The sequenced sample was peripheral blood. These receptors originate from a woman aged 40 to 50 who had recovered from COVID-19.

On this clone: The junction departs from germline at one end; a sequencing error may be responsible. V is TRBV27 and J is TRBJ2-5; TRBD2 matches at 7 bases. This CDR3 is 15 amino acids long. CDR1 is MNHEY, CDR2 SMNVEV, per germline (reference sequence). The chain's CDR3 is CASSLWAGAQETQYF. CDR3 nucleotide sequence: TGTGCCAGCAGTTTATGGGCGGGAGCCCAAGAAACCCAGTACTTC.

The CDR3 loop is CASSQDPGAGEKLFF. The CDR3 DNA sequence: TGTGCCAGCAGCCAAGACCCAGGGGCGGGTGAAAAACTGTTTTTT. The chain uses TRBV3-1 (or the pseudogene TRBV3-2) and TRBJ1-4; weak D call: TRBD1 (6 bases). This CDR3 region has 15 residues. Trimming shortened V by 0 bases and J by 7 bases, and 12 bases separated the two germline ends. Germline CDR1 and CDR2: LGHDT and YNNKEL (reference sequence).

This clone was recorded only once. The J gene is TRBJ1-1, the V gene TRBV27; TRBD1 is a possible D gene (6 bases). Germline V lookup: CDR1 MNHEY, CDR2 SMNVEV (reference sequence). This CDR3 contains 15 residues. V dropped 6 bases and J dropped 2 bases, with 16 bases sitting between them. The CDR3 sequence is CASSRSGESNTEAFF. CDR3 bases: TGTGCCAGCAGCAGATCAGGGGAATCCAACACTGAAGCTTTCTTT.

V and J are TRBV25-1 and TRBJ2-7; 11 nucleotides align to TRBD1. The CDR3 extends over 14 amino acids. Losses at the gene ends were 4 bases for V and 4 bases for J; bases not matched to a gene: 3. CDR1 and CDR2 from the germline V gene are MGHDK and SYGVNS. In DNA form, the CDR3 reads TGTGCCAGCAGTGGAGGACAGGGGGCTTACGAGCAGTACTTC. The encoded protein is CASSGGQGAYEQYF.

This chain uses TRBV6-5 with TRBJ2-3, with 8 nucleotides matching TRBD2. V shed 7 bases, J shed 6 bases, and the junction held 9 bases outside the gene matches. Looked up from germline, CDR1 is MNHEY and CDR2 is SVGAGI. The CDR3 runs to 14 residues. In DNA form, the CDR3 reads TGTGCCAGCACCTCCGGGACTAGAGGGGATACGCAGTATTTT. Protein product: CASTSGTRGDTQYF.

The chain recombines TRBV5-6 with TRBJ2-1; 12 bases line up with TRBD2. The CDR3 has 14 residues. Germline V gene sequence: CDR1 SGHDT, CDR2 YYEEEE. V shed 2 bases and J 9 bases; nucleotides not matched to a gene: 3. CDR3 nucleotides: TGTGCCAGCAGCTTCTCGGGACTAGCGGGTGAGCAGTTCTTC. Its translation is CASSFSGLAGEQFF. Complete variable domain (other parts from reference TRBV5-6 and TRBJ2-1): DAGVTQSPTHLIKTRGQQVTLRCSPKSGHDTVSWYQQALGQGPQFIFQYYEEEERQRGNFPDRFSGHQFPNYSSELNVNALLLGDSALYLCASSFSGLAGEQFFGPGTRLTVL.

The rearrangement links TRBV28 to TRBJ2-3, with 9 nucleotides matching TRBD2. The CDR3 runs 17 residues. J was trimmed by 2 bases and V by 2 bases; bases with no gene match: 8. CDR1 MDHEN and CDR2 SYDVKM come from the germline V gene. CDR3 sequence reads: CASSLLRLAGLTDTQYF. As DNA, the CDR3 is TGTGCCAGCAGTTTACTGCGGCTAGCGGGACTCACAGATACGCAGTATTTT.

The CDR3 bases are TGTGCCATCAGTGACCTCTCCCTCTCCTACAATGAGCAGTTCTTC. Amino acids: CAISDLSLSYNEQFF. The chain is built from TRBV10-3 and TRBJ2-1; D uncertain. V was clipped by 3 bases and J by 0 bases, with 9 bases between them. Germline CDR1 reads ENHRY; CDR2 reads SYGVKD. This CDR3 region has 15 residues.

The chain employs TRBV4-1 and TRBJ2-5, with 8 bases that match TRBD2. The V segment lost 4 bases and the J segment 5 bases; nucleotides outside the gene matches: 12. Per germline, CDR1 MGHRA and CDR2 YSYEKL. This CDR3 contains 16 residues. The CDR3 DNA is TGCGCCAGCAGCCTGATTGGTAGCGGGGTTGCGGAGACCCAGTACTTC. Translated, it gives CASSLIGSGVAETQYF.

This chain uses TRBV4-2 with TRBJ2-1; TRBD2 is a possible D gene (6 bases). The CDR3 runs 17 residues. Trimming pared 1 base from V and 6 bases from J, leaving 19 bases between. Germline lookup yields CDR1 LGHNA and CDR2 YNFKEQ. The CDR3 reads CASSQGLGRDGGNEQFF. CDR3 nucleotide sequence: TGTGCCAGCAGCCAAGGCCTAGGGCGGGATGGGGGCAATGAGCAGTTCTTC.

This sequence joins TRBV7-9 and TRBJ2-7; TRBD1 agrees at 7 bases. CDR3 length: 15 amino acids. Germline V lookup: CDR1 SEHNR, CDR2 FQNEAQ (reference sequence). J lost 1 base, V lost 5 bases, and 8 bases had no gene match. CDR3 in DNA: TGTGCCAGCAGCGACCGGGACAGCGCTTCCTACGAGCAGTACTTC. It codes for CASSDRDSASYEQYF.

The CDR3 is CAWSVPGRGSDTQYF. For the CDR3, the DNA is TGTGCCTGGAGTGTACCGGGCAGGGGGTCAGATACGCAGTATTTT. J is TRBJ2-3 and V is TRBV30; TRBD1 agrees at 7 bases. The V segment lost 0 bases and the J segment 4 bases; nucleotides outside the gene matches: 7. The length of the CDR3 is 15 residues. Germline assignment: CDR1 GTSNPN and CDR2 SVGIG (reference sequence).

V and J are TRBV15 and TRBJ2-5; no reliable D call. V was clipped by 1 base and J by 0 bases, with 9 bases between them. The CDR3 runs 15 residues. CDR1 LNHNV and CDR2 YYDKDF come from the germline V gene (reference sequence). The CDR3 protein is CATSRGPPYQETQYF. For the CDR3, the DNA is TGTGCCACCAGCAGAGGGCCACCATACCAAGAGACCCAGTACTTC.